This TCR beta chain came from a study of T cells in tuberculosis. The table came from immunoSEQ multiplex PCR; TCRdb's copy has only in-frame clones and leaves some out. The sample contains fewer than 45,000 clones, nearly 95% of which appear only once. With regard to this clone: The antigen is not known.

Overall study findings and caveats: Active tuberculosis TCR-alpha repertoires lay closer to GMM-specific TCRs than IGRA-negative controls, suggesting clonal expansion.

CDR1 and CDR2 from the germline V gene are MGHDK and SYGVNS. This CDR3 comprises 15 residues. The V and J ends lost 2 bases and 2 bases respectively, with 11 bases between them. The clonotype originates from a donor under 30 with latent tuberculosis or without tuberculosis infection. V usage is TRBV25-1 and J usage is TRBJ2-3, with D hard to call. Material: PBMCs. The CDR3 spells CASSEAEPYTDTQYF. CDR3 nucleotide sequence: TGTGCCAGCAGTGAAGCGGAGCCGTACACAGATACGCAGTATTTT.